The entry below describes one T cell receptor beta chain. The data stem from a study of blood T cells in healthy people across ages. The CDR3 has 16 residues. V lost 1 base and J lost 7; bases outside the gene matches: 11. The V gene's germline CDR1 is SQVTM and CDR2 ANQGSEA. The donors, healthy Caucasians from Russia, were aged roughly 6 to 90. It was with a sample-barcoded 5' primer and a J-beta primer mix that a second PCR of roughly 7 to 12 cycles was run. Tags on each cDNA molecule came from a template-switch adaptor with 12 random nucleotides. Using its own MiXCR run on the 5' RACE reads, TCRdb lists one record per CDR3 protein. In the table there are about 1.8 million distinct CDR3 sequences, around 48% of which are singletons.

The TCR was taken from a woman aged 40 to 50 in good health. Sequencing used blood. The rearrangement joins TRBV29-1 to TRBJ2-1; TRBD2 agrees at 9 bases. DNA of the CDR3: TGCAGCGTTGAAGGGTTACCAGCGGGGGGAACAAATGAGCAGTTCTTC. Its protein is CSVEGLPAGGTNEQFF.